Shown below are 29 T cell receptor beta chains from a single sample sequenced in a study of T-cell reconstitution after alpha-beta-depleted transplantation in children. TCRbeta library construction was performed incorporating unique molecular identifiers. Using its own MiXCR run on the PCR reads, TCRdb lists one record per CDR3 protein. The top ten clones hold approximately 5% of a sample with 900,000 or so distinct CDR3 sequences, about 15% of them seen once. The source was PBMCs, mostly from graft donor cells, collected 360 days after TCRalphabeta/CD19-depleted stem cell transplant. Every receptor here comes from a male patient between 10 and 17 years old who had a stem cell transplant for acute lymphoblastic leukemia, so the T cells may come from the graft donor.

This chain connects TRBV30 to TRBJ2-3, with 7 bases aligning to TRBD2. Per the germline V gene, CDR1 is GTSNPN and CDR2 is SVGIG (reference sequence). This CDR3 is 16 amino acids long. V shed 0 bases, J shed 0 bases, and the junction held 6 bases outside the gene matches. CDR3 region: CAWSVAGLRSTDTQYF. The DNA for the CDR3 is TGTGCCTGGAGTGTAGCGGGGCTACGAAGCACAGATACGCAGTATTTT.

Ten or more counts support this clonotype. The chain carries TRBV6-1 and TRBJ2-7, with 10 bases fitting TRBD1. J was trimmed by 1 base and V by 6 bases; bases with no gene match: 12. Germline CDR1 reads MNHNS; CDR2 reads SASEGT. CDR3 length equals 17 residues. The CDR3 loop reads CASRPSPGQGTSYEQYF. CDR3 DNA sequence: TGTGCCAGCAGGCCGTCTCCGGGACAGGGGACTTCCTACGAGCAGTACTTC.

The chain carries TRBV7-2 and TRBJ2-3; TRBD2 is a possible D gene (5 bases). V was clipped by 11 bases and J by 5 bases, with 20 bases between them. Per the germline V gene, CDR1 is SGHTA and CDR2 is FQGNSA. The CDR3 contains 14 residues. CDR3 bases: TGTGCCCTCGACGGCGGGTCCGCAGGAGATACGCAGTATTTT. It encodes CALDGGSAGDTQYF.

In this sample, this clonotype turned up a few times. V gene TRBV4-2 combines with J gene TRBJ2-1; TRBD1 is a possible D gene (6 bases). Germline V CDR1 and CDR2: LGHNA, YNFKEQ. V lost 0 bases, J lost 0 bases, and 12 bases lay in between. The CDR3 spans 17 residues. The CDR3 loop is CASSQDSRGSSYNEQFF. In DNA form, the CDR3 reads TGTGCCAGCAGCCAAGATTCTAGGGGGAGCTCCTACAATGAGCAGTTCTTC.

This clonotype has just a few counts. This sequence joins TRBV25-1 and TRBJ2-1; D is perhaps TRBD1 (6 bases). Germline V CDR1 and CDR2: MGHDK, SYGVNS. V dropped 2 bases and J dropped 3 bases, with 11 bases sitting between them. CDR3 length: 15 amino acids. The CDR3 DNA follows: TGTGCCAGCAGTGAAGCCGGGACAAACTACAATGAGCAGTTCTTC. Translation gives CASSEAGTNYNEQFF.

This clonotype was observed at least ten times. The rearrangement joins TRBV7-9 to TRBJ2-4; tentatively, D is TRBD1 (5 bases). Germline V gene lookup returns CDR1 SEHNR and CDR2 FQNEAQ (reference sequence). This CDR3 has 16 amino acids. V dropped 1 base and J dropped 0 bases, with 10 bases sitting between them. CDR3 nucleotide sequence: TGTGCCAGCAGCTTAGTCCCAGGGTTAGCCAAAAACATTCAGTACTTC. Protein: CASSLVPGLAKNIQYF. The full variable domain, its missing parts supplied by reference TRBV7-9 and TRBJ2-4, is DTGVSQNPRHKITKRGQNVTFRCDPISEHNRLYWYRQTLGQGPEFLTYFQNEAQLEKSRLLSDRFSAERPKGSFSTLEIQRTEQGDSAMYLCASSLVPGLAKNIQYFGAGTRLSVL.

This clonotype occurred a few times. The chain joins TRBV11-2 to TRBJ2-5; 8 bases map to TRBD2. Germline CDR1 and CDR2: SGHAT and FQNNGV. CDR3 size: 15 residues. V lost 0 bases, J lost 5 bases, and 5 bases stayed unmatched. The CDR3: CASSLEGGTSETQYF. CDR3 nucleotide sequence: TGTGCCAGCAGCTTAGAAGGAGGGACTAGTGAGACCCAGTACTTC.

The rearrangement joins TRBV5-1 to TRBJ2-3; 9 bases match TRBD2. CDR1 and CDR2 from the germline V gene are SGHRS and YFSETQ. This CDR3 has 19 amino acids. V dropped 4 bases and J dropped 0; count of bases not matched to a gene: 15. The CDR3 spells CASSGRRREGLLSTDTQYF. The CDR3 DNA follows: TGCGCCAGCAGCGGCCGCCGGCGGGAGGGCCTCCTAAGCACAGATACGCAGTATTTT.

The DNA for the CDR3 is TGTGCTAGTGCCTCTAGGCTCTCGAACACTGAAGCTTTCTTT. The encoded protein is CASASRLSNTEAFF. The chain links TRBV12-5 to TRBJ1-1; D uncertain. V lost 7 bases and J lost 1, with 13 bases in between. The germline V gene encodes CDR1 LGHNT and CDR2 FRNRAP. The CDR3 totals 14 residues.

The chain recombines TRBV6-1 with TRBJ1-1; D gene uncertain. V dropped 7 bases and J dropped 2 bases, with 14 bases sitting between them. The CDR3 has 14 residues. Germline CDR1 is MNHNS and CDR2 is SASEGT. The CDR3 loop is CASTPWTANTEAFF. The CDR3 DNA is TGTGCCAGCACCCCCTGGACGGCTAACACTGAAGCTTTCTTT.

CDR3 protein: CAVGTAVDEQYF. CDR3 nucleotides: TGTGCCGTAGGGACCGCTGTCGACGAGCAGTACTTC. The chain recombines TRBV2 with TRBJ2-7, with D possibly being TRBD1 or TRBD2 (5 bases each). Per the germline V gene, CDR1 is SNHLY and CDR2 is FYNNEI. Trimming cost V 11 bases and J 5 bases, with 16 bases left between them. The CDR3 is 12 amino acids.

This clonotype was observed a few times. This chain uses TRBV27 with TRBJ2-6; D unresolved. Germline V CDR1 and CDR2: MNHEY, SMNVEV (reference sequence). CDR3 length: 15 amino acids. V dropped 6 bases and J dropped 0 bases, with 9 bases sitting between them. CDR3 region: CASSSTHSGANVLTF. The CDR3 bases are TGTGCCAGCAGCTCCACACACTCTGGGGCCAACGTCCTGACTTTC.

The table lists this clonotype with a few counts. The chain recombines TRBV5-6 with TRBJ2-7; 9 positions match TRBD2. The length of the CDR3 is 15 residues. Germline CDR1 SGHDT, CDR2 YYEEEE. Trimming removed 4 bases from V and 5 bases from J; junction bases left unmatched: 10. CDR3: CASSREGLAIHEQYF. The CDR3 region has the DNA TGTGCCAGCAGCCGGGAGGGACTAGCAATCCACGAGCAGTACTTC.

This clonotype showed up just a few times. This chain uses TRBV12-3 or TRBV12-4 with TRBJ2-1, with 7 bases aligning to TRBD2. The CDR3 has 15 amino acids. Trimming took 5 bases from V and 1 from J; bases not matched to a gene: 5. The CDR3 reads CASSLTSVSYNEQFF. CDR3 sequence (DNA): TGTGCCAGCAGTCTAACTAGCGTTTCCTACAATGAGCAGTTCTTC.

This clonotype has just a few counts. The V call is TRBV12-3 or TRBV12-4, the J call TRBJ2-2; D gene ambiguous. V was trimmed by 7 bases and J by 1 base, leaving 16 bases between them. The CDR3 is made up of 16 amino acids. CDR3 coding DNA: TGTGCCAGCACCCTAGGAGAGTTTCGGAACACCGGGGAGCTGTTTTTT. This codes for CASTLGEFRNTGELFF.

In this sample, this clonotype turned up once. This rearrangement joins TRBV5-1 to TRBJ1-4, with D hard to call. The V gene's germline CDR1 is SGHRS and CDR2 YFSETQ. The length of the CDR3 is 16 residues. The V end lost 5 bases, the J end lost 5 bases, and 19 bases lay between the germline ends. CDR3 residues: CASRPNPTAGNEKLFF. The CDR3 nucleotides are TGCGCCAGCAGGCCTAATCCGACGGCGGGAAATGAAAAACTGTTTTTT.

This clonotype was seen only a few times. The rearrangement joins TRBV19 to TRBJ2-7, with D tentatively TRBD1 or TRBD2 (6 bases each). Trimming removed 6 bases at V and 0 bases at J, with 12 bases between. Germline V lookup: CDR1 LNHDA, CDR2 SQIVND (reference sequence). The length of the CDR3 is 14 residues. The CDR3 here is CASRWGATSYEQYF. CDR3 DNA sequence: TGTGCCAGTAGATGGGGGGCAACCTCCTACGAGCAGTACTTC.

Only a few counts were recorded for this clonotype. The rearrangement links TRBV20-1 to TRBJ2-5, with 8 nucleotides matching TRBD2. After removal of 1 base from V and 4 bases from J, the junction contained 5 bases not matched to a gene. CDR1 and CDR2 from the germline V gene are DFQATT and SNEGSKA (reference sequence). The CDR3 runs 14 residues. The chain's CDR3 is CSARVRAGVETQYF. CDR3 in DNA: TGCAGTGCTAGAGTTCGAGCGGGAGTAGAGACCCAGTACTTC.

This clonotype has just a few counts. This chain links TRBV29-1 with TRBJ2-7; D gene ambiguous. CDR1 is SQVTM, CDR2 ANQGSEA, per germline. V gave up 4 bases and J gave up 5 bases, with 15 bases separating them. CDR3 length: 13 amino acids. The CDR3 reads CSVVRRSGHEQYF. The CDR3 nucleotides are TGCAGCGTTGTGCGAAGGAGTGGCCACGAGCAGTACTTC.

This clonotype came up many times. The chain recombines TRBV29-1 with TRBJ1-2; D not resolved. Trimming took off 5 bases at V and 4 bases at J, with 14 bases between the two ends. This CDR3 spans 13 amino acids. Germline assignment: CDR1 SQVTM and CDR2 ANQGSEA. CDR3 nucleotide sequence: TGCAGCGTTCTCCACGGGCCCTTCTATGGCTACACCTTC. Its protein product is CSVLHGPFYGYTF.

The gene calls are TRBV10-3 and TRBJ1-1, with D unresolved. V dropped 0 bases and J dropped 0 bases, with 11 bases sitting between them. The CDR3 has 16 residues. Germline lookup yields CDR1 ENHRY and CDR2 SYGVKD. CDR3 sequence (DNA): TGTGCCATCAGTGAGTCGATGGCGGTCATGAACACTGAAGCTTTCTTT. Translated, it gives CAISESMAVMNTEAFF.

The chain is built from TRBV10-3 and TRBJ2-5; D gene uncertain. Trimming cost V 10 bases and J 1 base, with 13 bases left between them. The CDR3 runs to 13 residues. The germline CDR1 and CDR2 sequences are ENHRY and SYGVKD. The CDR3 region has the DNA TGTGCCAGTAGTATGACTTTCCAAGAGACCCAGTACTTC. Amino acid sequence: CASSMTFQETQYF.

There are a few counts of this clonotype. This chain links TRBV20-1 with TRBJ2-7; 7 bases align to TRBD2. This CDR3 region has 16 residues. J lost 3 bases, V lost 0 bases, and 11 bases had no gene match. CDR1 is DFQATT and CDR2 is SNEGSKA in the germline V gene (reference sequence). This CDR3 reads CSAREILAGEHYEQYF. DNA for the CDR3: TGCAGTGCTAGAGAAATTCTTGCGGGAGAGCACTACGAGCAGTACTTC.

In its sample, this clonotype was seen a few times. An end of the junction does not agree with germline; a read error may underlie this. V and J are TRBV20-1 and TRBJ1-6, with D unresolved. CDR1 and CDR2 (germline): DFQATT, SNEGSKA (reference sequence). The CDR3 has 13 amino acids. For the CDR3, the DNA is TGCAGTGCTAGATCGGGGTATAGTTCACCCCTCCACTTT. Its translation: CSARSGYSSPLHF.

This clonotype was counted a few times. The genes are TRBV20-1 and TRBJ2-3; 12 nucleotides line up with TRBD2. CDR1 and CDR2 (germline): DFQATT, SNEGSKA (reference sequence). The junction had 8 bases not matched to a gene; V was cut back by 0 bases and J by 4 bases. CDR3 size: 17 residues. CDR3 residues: CSARDQRLAGAPDTQYF. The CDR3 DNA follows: TGCAGTGCTAGAGATCAGAGACTAGCGGGAGCCCCAGATACGCAGTATTTT.

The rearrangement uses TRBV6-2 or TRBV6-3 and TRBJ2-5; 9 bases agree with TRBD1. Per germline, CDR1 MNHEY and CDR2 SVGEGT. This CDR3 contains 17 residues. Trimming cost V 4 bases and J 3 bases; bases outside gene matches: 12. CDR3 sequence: CASSSRSGTGMKETQYF. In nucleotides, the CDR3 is TGTGCCAGCAGTTCCCGTTCCGGGACAGGGATGAAAGAGACCCAGTACTTC.

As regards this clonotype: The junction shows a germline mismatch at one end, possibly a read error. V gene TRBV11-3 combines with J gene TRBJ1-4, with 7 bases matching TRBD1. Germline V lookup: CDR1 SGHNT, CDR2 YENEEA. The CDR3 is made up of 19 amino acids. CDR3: CSSSRDRAPLLATNEKLFF. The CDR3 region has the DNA TGTTCCAGCAGCCGAGACAGGGCCCCGTTACTTGCAACTAATGAAAAACTGTTTTTT.

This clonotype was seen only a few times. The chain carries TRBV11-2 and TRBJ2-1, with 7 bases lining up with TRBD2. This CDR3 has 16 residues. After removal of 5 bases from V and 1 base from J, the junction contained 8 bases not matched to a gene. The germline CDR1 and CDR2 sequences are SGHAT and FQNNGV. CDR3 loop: CASSPWGGTSYNEQFF. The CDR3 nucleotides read TGTGCCAGCAGCCCTTGGGGGGGGACTTCCTACAATGAGCAGTTCTTC.

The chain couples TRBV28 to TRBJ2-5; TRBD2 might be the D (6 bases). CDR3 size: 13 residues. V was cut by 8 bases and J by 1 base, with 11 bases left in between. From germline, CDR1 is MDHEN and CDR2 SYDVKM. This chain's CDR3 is CASRRGTQETQYF. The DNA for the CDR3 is TGTGCCAGCCGACGGGGGACCCAAGAGACCCAGTACTTC.